These 3 T cell receptor beta chains came from one sample sequenced in a study of blood T cell repertoires in COVID-19. The table came from immunoSEQ multiplex PCR; TCRdb's copy has only in-frame clones and leaves some out. The sample holds approximately 220,000 clones, roughly 91% seen once. Input material: PBMCs or T cells enriched from blood (not recorded which). Every receptor here comes from a woman aged 30 to 39 with acute COVID-19.

The chain recombines TRBV2 with TRBJ2-5; TRBD1 matches 8 bases. Germline CDR1 and CDR2: SNHLY and FYNNEI. J was trimmed by 5 bases and V by 2 bases; bases with no gene match: 10. CDR3 size: 16 residues. The CDR3 here is CASSELETGVQETQYF. The CDR3 DNA sequence: TGTGCCAGCAGTGAATTGGAGACAGGGGTCCAGGAGACCCAGTACTTC.

V is TRBV19 and J is TRBJ1-5; D is unclear. Trimming pared 1 base from V and 3 bases from J, leaving 10 bases between. Germline V gene sequence: CDR1 LNHDA, CDR2 SQIVND (reference sequence). CDR3 length: 15 residues. In DNA form, the CDR3 reads TGTGCCAGTAGTATAGGCGCGGGAGTCAATCAGCCCCAGCATTTT. Its translation: CASSIGAGVNQPQHF.

V usage is TRBV7-2 and J usage is TRBJ1-2; D ambiguous. The CDR3 is 13 residues long. Germline CDR1 reads SGHTA; CDR2 reads FQGNSA. The V gene lost 4 bases and the J gene lost 4 bases, with 10 bases spanning the gap. The CDR3 sequence is CASSSPVVYGYTF. The CDR3, as DNA: TGTGCCAGCAGCTCCCCCGTCGTCTATGGCTACACCTTC.